This section outlines one T cell receptor beta chain sequence together with its context. Original data processing: For nucleated cells, counts were estimated from reference gene primer amplification. Generated by immunoSEQ multiplex PCR, the TCRdb table keeps only in-frame clones and is missing some. The DNA was the basis for D and trimming; V, J and clone size are from that table. The sample lists around 100,000 clones, 75% to 90% occurring once. The source of the sample is a study of blood T cell repertoires in COVID-19. Overall study: T cells, B-cell-depleted T cells, or PBMCs provided the cDNA or gDNA that served as material.

The J segment lost 1 base and the V segment lost 4 bases, leaving 5 bases of the junction unmatched. The length of the CDR3 is 15 residues. From germline, CDR1 is SGHTA and CDR2 FQGTGA. The sequence was collected from a human donor in a cohort sampled during active or convalescent COVID-19. Sequenced sample: peripheral blood. The rearrangement uses TRBV7-3 and TRBJ2-5; 8 bases are a match to TRBD1. CDR3 sequence: CASSWTGIPQETQYF. As DNA, the CDR3 is TGTGCCAGCAGCTGGACAGGGATTCCCCAAGAGACCCAGTACTTC.